The 30 T cell receptor beta chains reported below all come from one sample, sequenced in a study of neurological immune-mediated disorders. TCRdb reprocessed the 5' RACE reads with MiXCR, giving one entry per CDR3 protein. The sample carries more than 75,000 distinct CDR3 sequences, roughly 3.5% recorded once. Sequences were obtained from PBMCs. Receptors were obtained from a woman aged 50 to 60 with multiple sclerosis.

This clonotype was detected many times. The chain uses TRBV5-1 and TRBJ2-5, with TRBD2 identical over 8 bases. Germline trimming cut 4 bases from V and 1 base from J; bases unmatched to any gene: 9. CDR3 length: 16 amino acids. Germline V gene data show CDR1 as SGHRS and CDR2 as YFSETQ. The CDR3 bases are TGCGCCAGCAGCCCGGGCGGGGGGCCCACCCAAGAGACCCAGTACTTC. Translating gives CASSPGGGPTQETQYF.

There are many counts of this clonotype. The J gene is TRBJ1-5, the V gene TRBV20-1; maybe TRBD1 (6 bases). Germline V lookup: CDR1 DFQATT, CDR2 SNEGSKA (reference sequence). V was clipped by 3 bases and J by 4 bases, with 13 bases between them. The CDR3 runs to 14 residues. CDR3 coding DNA: TGCAGTGCTAGCCCGGGACACATAAATCAGCCCCAGCATTTT. Translated, it gives CSASPGHINQPQHF.

This clonotype showed up many times. This sequence joins TRBV7-9 and TRBJ2-1; D is uncertain. The CDR3 contains 11 residues. In germline, CDR1 is SEHNR, CDR2 FQNEAQ (reference sequence). Written as DNA, the CDR3 is TGTGCTTCACATAACTACAATGAGCAGTTCTTC. Translation gives CASHNYNEQFF.

At least ten counts were recorded for this clonotype. The J gene is TRBJ2-5, the V gene TRBV20-1, with D hard to call. The germline gives CDR1 DFQATT, CDR2 SNEGSKA (reference sequence). V lost 6 bases and J 4 bases, leaving 6 bases between the germline ends. The CDR3 spans 10 residues. The CDR3, as DNA: TGCAGTGCCCCCCGAGAGACCCAGTACTTC. It specifies CSAPRETQYF.

This clonotype was picked up many times. This chain connects TRBV27 to TRBJ2-3, with TRBD2 identical over 8 bases. The V segment lost 1 base and the J segment 0 bases; nucleotides outside the gene matches: 3. Per the germline V gene, CDR1 is MNHEY and CDR2 is SMNVEV (reference sequence). The CDR3 loop spans 16 amino acids. The CDR3 reads CASSLYGGGSTDTQYF. CDR3 bases: TGTGCCAGCAGTTTATACGGCGGGGGGAGCACAGATACGCAGTATTTT.

This clonotype was found a few times. CDR3 region: CSVKEGGYTF. In DNA, the CDR3 is TGCAGCGTTAAGGAAGGCGGCTACACCTTC. The chain employs TRBV29-1 and TRBJ1-2; D remains ambiguous. V lost 5 bases, J lost 8 bases, and 9 bases lay in between. The germline V gene has CDR1 SQVTM and CDR2 ANQGSEA. The CDR3 runs to 10 residues. The full variable domain, with the rest looked up from reference TRBV29-1 and TRBJ1-2, is SAVISQKPSRDICQRGTSLTIQCQVDSQVTMMFWYRQQPGQSLTLIATANQGSEATYESGFVIDKFPISRPNLTFSTLTVSNMSPEDSSIYLCSVKEGGYTFGSGTRLTVV.

This clonotype has a count of ten or more. This chain links TRBV5-1 with TRBJ2-1, with TRBD2 matching 10 bases. J gave up 1 base and V 1 base, and 5 bases lay outside the gene matches. Germline V lookup: CDR1 SGHRS, CDR2 YFSETQ. CDR3 length equals 17 residues. The CDR3 bases are TGCGCCAGCAGCTTGTCTCCTAGCGGGGGTTCCTACAATGAGCAGTTCTTC. Translating it yields CASSLSPSGGSYNEQFF.

This clonotype was detected many times. The chain recombines TRBV29-1 with TRBJ1-4, with 7 positions matching TRBD1. CDR1 is SQVTM, CDR2 ANQGSEA, per germline. Trimming cost V 7 bases and J 4 bases; bases outside gene matches: 6. CDR3 length: 13 residues. CDR3 in DNA: TGCAGCGCTGACAGGGACGGTAATGAAAAACTGTTTTTT. Amino acids: CSADRDGNEKLFF.

In this sample, this clonotype turned up many times. This chain connects TRBV18 to TRBJ2-1; the D gene is possibly TRBD2 (6 bases). The CDR3 sequence is 16 residues long. Trimming left V 6 bases short and J 3 bases short, with 18 bases between. Looked up from germline, CDR1 is KGHSH and CDR2 is LQKENI. This CDR3 reads CASSPAAGTNYNEQFF. CDR3 DNA: TGTGCCAGCTCCCCGGCGGCGGGGACCAACTACAATGAGCAGTTCTTC. Looking up the rest from reference TRBV18 and TRBJ2-1 gives the full variable domain: NAGVMQNPRHLVRRRGQEARLRCSPMKGHSHVYWYRQLPEEGLKFMVYLQKENIIDESGMPKERFSAEFPKEGPSILRIQQVVRGDSAAYFCASSPAAGTNYNEQFFGPGTRLTVL.

This clonotype was counted ten times or more. This rearrangement joins TRBV9 to TRBJ2-1, with D perhaps TRBD2 (5 bases). Germline loops: CDR1 SGDLS, CDR2 YYNGEE. This CDR3 spans 16 amino acids. V was cut by 4 bases and J by 1 base, with 15 bases left in between. CDR3 in amino acids: CASSNPAGVSYNEQFF. The CDR3 DNA is TGTGCCAGCAGCAACCCCGCCGGGGTATCCTACAATGAGCAGTTCTTC.

This clonotype appeared many times. The rearrangement links TRBV12-3 or TRBV12-4 to TRBJ1-6; 9 bases agree with TRBD1. CDR3 length: 14 amino acids. V lost 6 bases and J lost 9; bases outside the gene matches: 6. CDR3 DNA sequence: TGTGCCAGCAGCGCCGGGACAGGGTTTTCACCCCTCCACTTT. It encodes CASSAGTGFSPLHF.

To note about this clonotype: This may come from a read error, since a much larger clone is one base off. The rearrangement joins TRBV12-3 or TRBV12-4 to TRBJ1-3, with no clear D. CDR3 size: 14 residues. As DNA, the CDR3 is TGTGCCACCACAAGAGGTTTTTCTGGAAAAACCATATATTTT. Protein: CATTRGFSGKTIYF.

This clonotype was seen at least ten times. The chain links TRBV20-1 to TRBJ2-7; D ambiguous. Trimming pared 1 base from V and 0 bases from J, leaving 10 bases between. This CDR3 has 14 amino acids. Germline V gene sequence: CDR1 DFQATT, CDR2 SNEGSKA (reference sequence). The CDR3 is CSARALASSYEQYF. CDR3 nucleotides: TGCAGTGCTAGAGCGCTGGCTAGCTCCTACGAGCAGTACTTC.

This clonotype was counted many times. CDR3 bases: TGTGCCAGCAGTGATGTCGGCAGGGGGTATGGCTACACCTTC. It is translated as CASSDVGRGYGYTF. This chain joins TRBV2 and TRBJ1-2, with 7 bases fitting TRBD1. The CDR3 length is 14 residues. V gave up 3 bases and J gave up 5 bases; unmatched junction bases: 6. In germline, CDR1 is SNHLY, CDR2 FYNNEI.

In this sample, this clonotype turned up many times. V usage is TRBV20-1 and J usage is TRBJ1-4; 7 nucleotides agree with TRBD1. CDR3 size: 14 residues. Per the germline V gene, CDR1 is DFQATT and CDR2 is SNEGSKA (reference sequence). J gave up 8 bases and V 8 bases, and 14 bases lay outside the gene matches. The DNA of the CDR3 is TGCAGTCCAAGAGGAGGGACAGCCCGGGAAAAACTGTTTTTT. Translating gives CSPRGGTAREKLFF.

The chain uses TRBV20-1 and TRBJ1-2; D is perhaps TRBD1 (6 bases). The V end lost 3 bases, the J end lost 5 bases, and 19 bases lay between the germline ends. The V gene's germline CDR1 is DFQATT and CDR2 SNEGSKA (reference sequence). The length of the CDR3 is 15 residues. The CDR3, as DNA: TGCAGTGCTAGCATCCAAAGAAGGGGGGCTTATGGCTACACCTTC. This translates into CSASIQRRGAYGYTF.

This clonotype was counted ten times or more. This chain uses TRBV29-1 with TRBJ1-1; D is ambiguous. Germline-derived CDR1 and CDR2 are SQVTM and ANQGSEA. There are 13 residues in the CDR3. CDR3 bases: TGCAGGGACGTCGAGGGAATGAACACTGAAGCTTTCTTT. Translation: CRDVEGMNTEAFF. Filled out from reference TRBV29-1 and TRBJ1-1, the complete variable domain reads SAVISQKPSRDICQRGTSLTIQCQVDSQVTMMFWYRQQPGQSLTLIATANQGSEATYESGFVIDKFPISRPNLTFSTLTVSNMSPEDSSIYLCRDVEGMNTEAFFGQGTRLTVV.

Many counts were recorded for this clonotype. V gene TRBV20-1 combines with J gene TRBJ2-7; tentative D call: TRBD2 (6 bases). Per germline, CDR1 DFQATT and CDR2 SNEGSKA (reference sequence). The CDR3 has 14 residues. With 6 bases removed from V and 4 bases from J, the gap between germline ends came to 19 bases. The CDR3 here is CSAYSPGLAYEQYF. For the CDR3, the DNA is TGCAGTGCGTATTCCCCGGGACTGGCTTACGAGCAGTACTTC.

This clonotype has ten or more counts. This sequence joins TRBV12-3 or TRBV12-4 and TRBJ2-5; 8 bases map to TRBD2. This CDR3 region has 13 residues. Germline trimming cut 8 bases from V and 5 bases from J; bases unmatched to any gene: 7. In nucleotides, the CDR3 is TGTGCCAGCGCTAGAGCGGGGGTCGAGACCCAGTACTTC. Amino acids: CASARAGVETQYF.

This clonotype appeared many times. The chain has TRBV20-1 and TRBJ2-1, with D tentatively TRBD2 (6 bases). CDR3 size: 16 residues. Germline V gene sequence: CDR1 DFQATT, CDR2 SNEGSKA (reference sequence). V was pared by 6 bases and J by 5 bases, with 23 bases between. CDR3 sequence (DNA): TGCAGTGCCCCCGATCGGGGACTTGGACGGCACAATGAGCAGTTCTTC. Encoded protein: CSAPDRGLGRHNEQFF.

This clonotype was found many times. The chain is built from TRBV27 and TRBJ2-5; 7 nucleotides align to TRBD1. Losses at the gene ends were 5 bases for V and 6 bases for J; bases not matched to a gene: 12. The CDR3 spans 15 residues. Germline CDR1 and CDR2: MNHEY and SMNVEV (reference sequence). The CDR3 region has the DNA TGTGCCAGCAGTCCGCGGACAGGATTCGGTCAGACCCAGTACTTC. Protein: CASSPRTGFGQTQYF.

This clonotype was recorded at least ten times. The chain links TRBV7-9 to TRBJ2-1; D unclear. Germline loops: CDR1 SEHNR, CDR2 FQNEAQ (reference sequence). The CDR3 has 12 amino acids. Trimming took 4 bases from V and 9 from J, leaving 10 bases between them. The CDR3 coding sequence is TGTGCCAGCAGCTCAATTACTGGTGAGCAGTTCTTC. It encodes CASSSITGEQFF.

This clonotype was detected a few times. This rearrangement joins TRBV5-1 to TRBJ1-1; D remains unclear. V shed 1 base and J shed 2 bases, with 9 bases lying between them. Germline CDR1 SGHRS, CDR2 YFSETQ. CDR3 length equals 14 residues. The CDR3 nucleotides read TGCGCCAGCAGCTTGCGCGAGGGAAACACTGAAGCTTTCTTT. Translating it yields CASSLREGNTEAFF.

V is TRBV20-1 and J is TRBJ2-5; the match to TRBD1 covers 8 bases. The junction had 11 bases not matched to a gene; V was cut back by 0 bases and J by 5 bases. CDR3 length: 16 residues. Germline CDR1 and CDR2: DFQATT and SNEGSKA (reference sequence). CDR3 DNA sequence: TGCAGTGCTAGAGATCCGGCAGGGGGCGCAGGGGAGACCCAGTACTTC. Amino acids: CSARDPAGGAGETQYF.

This clonotype has at least ten counts. The gene calls are TRBV20-1 and TRBJ2-7; 8 nucleotides match TRBD2. From germline, CDR1 is DFQATT and CDR2 SNEGSKA (reference sequence). Trimming removed 3 bases from V and 3 bases from J; junction bases left unmatched: 7. This CDR3 is built from 14 residues. CDR3 bases: TGCAGTGCTAGGGTAGACGGGGGGGGCTACGAGCAGTACTTC. Amino acids: CSARVDGGGYEQYF.

The sample holds many counts of this clonotype. The rearrangement links TRBV5-1 to TRBJ2-2; 9 bases match TRBD1. Germline values: CDR1 SGHRS, CDR2 YFSETQ. The CDR3 has 16 amino acids. Losses at the gene ends were 2 bases for V and 3 bases for J; bases not matched to a gene: 5. CDR3 loop: CASSFTGGSHTGELFF. DNA for the CDR3: TGCGCCAGCAGCTTTACAGGGGGCTCTCACACCGGGGAGCTGTTTTTT.

This clonotype showed up many times. The chain links TRBV7-2 to TRBJ2-7; unclear D gene. Germline CDR1 and CDR2: SGHTA and FQGNSA. This CDR3 contains 14 residues. The V gene lost 0 bases and the J gene lost 7 bases, with 13 bases spanning the gap. The DNA of the CDR3 is TGTGCCAGCAGCTTAGCGCCAGGCGGCCGGGAGCAGTACTTC. The encoded protein is CASSLAPGGREQYF.

In this sample, this clonotype turned up many times. The chain couples TRBV10-3 to TRBJ1-6; D is possibly TRBD1 (6 bases). Trimming took off 3 bases at V and 10 bases at J, with 16 bases between the two ends. The CDR3 has 15 residues. Germline CDR1 ENHRY, CDR2 SYGVKD. In DNA form, the CDR3 reads TGTGCCATCAGTGAAGTGTACAGGGTTGACTCACCCCTCCACTTT. It translates to CAISEVYRVDSPLHF.

The sample holds many counts of this clonotype. The J gene is TRBJ1-2, the V gene TRBV20-1, with 8 bases that match TRBD1. The germline V gene encodes CDR1 DFQATT and CDR2 SNEGSKA (reference sequence). The CDR3 is made up of 14 amino acids. V was pared by 4 bases and J by 0 bases, with 4 bases of the junction left unmatched. DNA of the CDR3: TGCAGTGCTACCCAGGGGGCATCTAACTATGGCTACACCTTC. This codes for CSATQGASNYGYTF.

This clonotype was recorded at least ten times. The V call is TRBV27, the J call TRBJ1-1; 7 nucleotides line up with TRBD1. Germline V gene data show CDR1 as MNHEY and CDR2 as SMNVEV (reference sequence). The CDR3 contains 14 residues. V was pared by 7 bases and J by 9 bases, with 14 bases of the junction left unmatched. CDR3 in amino acids: CASKRATGLEQAFF. The CDR3 DNA reads as TGTGCCAGCAAGAGAGCGACAGGGCTGGAGCAAGCTTTCTTT.